The 30 T cell receptor beta chains below all came from one sample that was sequenced in a study of blood T cell repertoires in COVID-19. Clones were sequenced by immunoSEQ multiplex PCR, and TCRdb holds only the in-frame ones, with some missing. The data contain 240,000 or so clones, approximately 82% of them seen just once; the ten biggest clones take up 1.5% to 2%. The specimen was peripheral blood. The receptors originated from a woman older than 75 with acute or convalescent COVID-19.

The genes are TRBV5-6 and TRBJ2-7; 10 nucleotides line up with TRBD1. This CDR3 comprises 15 residues. The V and J ends lost 3 bases and 3 bases, in that order; junction bases with no gene match: 6. CDR1 SGHDT and CDR2 YYEEEE come from the germline V gene. The CDR3 nucleotides are TGTGCCAGCAGCTCAAGACAGGGGGCTCTCTACGAGCAGTACTTC. It is translated as CASSSRQGALYEQYF.

The V call is TRBV5-4, the J call TRBJ2-6, with D uncertain. The germline gives CDR1 SGHNT, CDR2 YYREEE (reference sequence). V was cut by 5 bases and J by 1 base, with 7 bases left in between. CDR3 length equals 14 residues. CDR3 DNA: TGTGCCAGCAGATACTTGTCTGGGGCCAACGTCCTGACTTTC. As protein: CASRYLSGANVLTF.

This clone has only one observation. This chain connects TRBV10-3 to TRBJ2-7, with D maybe TRBD2 (7 bases). Germline V CDR1 and CDR2: ENHRY, SYGVKD. This CDR3 has 15 residues. The ends were cut back, 2 bases at V and 3 bases at J, with 14 bases in the middle. The CDR3 protein is CAISEGGALIYEQYF. CDR3 nucleotide sequence: TGTGCCATCAGTGAGGGGGGGGCTCTGATCTACGAGCAGTACTTC.

The chain is built from TRBV6-6 and TRBJ2-7; 9 bases line up with TRBD2. From germline, CDR1 is MNHNY and CDR2 SVGAGI (reference sequence). This CDR3 contains 16 residues. V dropped 0 bases and J dropped 5; count of bases not matched to a gene: 8. CDR3 residues: CASSYSVGLASNEQYF. In nucleotides, the CDR3 is TGTGCCAGCAGTTACTCCGTAGGACTAGCGTCTAACGAGCAGTACTTC.

This chain links TRBV7-3 with TRBJ2-1, with 10 bases lining up with TRBD2. V lost 5 bases to trimming and J lost 4 bases; unmatched junction nucleotides: 5. This CDR3 spans 15 amino acids. Germline CDR1 and CDR2: SGHTA and FQGTGA. In DNA form, the CDR3 reads TGTGCCAGCAGCCTCGCTAGCGGGAGATACAATGAGCAGTTCTTC. Amino acids: CASSLASGRYNEQFF.

V gene TRBV9 combines with J gene TRBJ2-1; 8 bases are a match to TRBD2. V dropped 4 bases and J dropped 8; count of bases not matched to a gene: 8. The CDR3 consists of 14 residues. CDR1 and CDR2 (germline): SGDLS, YYNGEE. The CDR3, as DNA: TGTGCCAGCAGCCCCGGGACTAGGGGGGATGAGCAGTTCTTC. Its translation: CASSPGTRGDEQFF.

Written as DNA, the CDR3 is TGTGCCATCAGTGGGACAGGGAACGAGCAGTACTTC. As protein: CAISGTGNEQYF. This chain connects TRBV10-3 to TRBJ2-7; 8 bases align to TRBD1. Germline assignment: CDR1 ENHRY and CDR2 SYGVKD. The CDR3 is 12 amino acids. V shed 4 bases, J shed 5 bases, and the junction held 1 base outside the gene matches.

This clone has only a few counts. The V gene is TRBV5-6, the J gene TRBJ1-2; 7 nucleotides agree with TRBD1. Germline CDR1 and CDR2: SGHDT and YYEEEE. This CDR3 comprises 16 residues. V lost 4 bases and J lost 6; bases outside the gene matches: 15. The CDR3 nucleotides read TGTGCCAGCAGCCCCATAACCGGTGAGACAGGGAATGGCTACACCTTC. It translates to CASSPITGETGNGYTF.

This rearrangement joins TRBV7-9 to TRBJ1-6; TRBD1 matches at 8 bases. The CDR3 consists of 14 residues. Per the germline V gene, CDR1 is SEHNR and CDR2 is FQNEAQ (reference sequence). Trimming at V came to 4 bases and at J to 10 bases, leaving 6 bases not matched to a gene. The CDR3 loop reads CASSSGTGQSPLHF. The CDR3 DNA follows: TGTGCCAGCAGCTCCGGGACAGGACAATCACCCCTCCACTTT.

V gene TRBV19 combines with J gene TRBJ1-1; TRBD1 matches 11 bases. Trimming at V came to 6 bases and at J to 5 bases, leaving 8 bases not matched to a gene. CDR1 is LNHDA, CDR2 SQIVND, per germline (reference sequence). The CDR3 runs to 15 residues. CDR3 nucleotides: TGTGCCAGTAGGGACAGGGGGCTTTCGGTAACTGAAGCTTTCTTT. It encodes CASRDRGLSVTEAFF.

This clone was seen a single time. The J gene is TRBJ2-5, the V gene TRBV5-1; 8 bases map to TRBD1. Per germline, CDR1 SGHRS and CDR2 YFSETQ. Trimming cost V 4 bases and J 1 base; bases outside gene matches: 9. The CDR3 sequence is 16 residues long. In DNA, the CDR3 is TGCGCCAGCAGCAGCCTCGGGACAGGAATCCAAGAGACCCAGTACTTC. It codes for CASSSLGTGIQETQYF.

The table lists this clone with a few counts. The J gene is TRBJ1-1, the V gene TRBV28; 7 nucleotides line up with TRBD1. CDR1 and CDR2 from the germline V gene are MDHEN and SYDVKM. V gave up 4 bases and J gave up 4 bases; unmatched junction bases: 6. CDR3 size: 14 residues. The CDR3: CASSSRTGLTEAFF. The CDR3 nucleotides read TGTGCCAGCAGTTCCCGGACAGGCCTCACTGAAGCTTTCTTT.

The chain recombines TRBV19 with TRBJ2-2; D gene unclear. CDR1 is LNHDA and CDR2 is SQIVND in the germline V gene (reference sequence). Trimming removed 4 bases at V and 5 bases at J, with 8 bases between. The CDR3 sequence is 13 residues long. The CDR3 DNA reads as TGTGCCAGTAGTACCCTGGAGACCGGGGAGCTGTTTTTT. This gives the protein CASSTLETGELFF.

Here the CDR3 reads CASSFTGIPNYGYTF. CDR3 in DNA: TGTGCCAGCAGCTTTACAGGGATCCCTAACTATGGCTACACCTTC. V gene TRBV6-2 or TRBV6-3 combines with J gene TRBJ1-2; the D gene is possibly TRBD1 (6 bases). The V gene lost 6 bases and the J gene lost 0 bases, with 14 bases spanning the gap. CDR3 length equals 15 residues. Germline-derived CDR1 and CDR2 are MNHEY and SVGEGT.

The chain employs TRBV11-1 and TRBJ2-7; TRBD1 is a possible D gene (7 bases). Germline values: CDR1 SGHAT, CDR2 FQDESV (reference sequence). The CDR3 extends over 13 amino acids. Trimming stripped 2 bases from V and 7 bases from J, with 12 bases between. As DNA, the CDR3 is TGTGCCAGCAGCTTAATCCAGGGGGGTGAGCAGTACTTC. Translation: CASSLIQGGEQYF.

The genes are TRBV28 and TRBJ1-5; 8 bases agree with TRBD1. Per germline, CDR1 MDHEN and CDR2 SYDVKM. V lost 3 bases to trimming and J lost 0 bases; unmatched junction nucleotides: 22. The CDR3 runs 22 residues. Here the CDR3 reads CASSFPTYWLRQGPDSNQPQHF. DNA of the CDR3: TGTGCCAGCAGTTTTCCCACCTACTGGTTGAGACAGGGGCCCGATAGCAATCAGCCCCAGCATTTT.

This chain uses TRBV3-1 (or the pseudogene TRBV3-2) with TRBJ1-3, with no clear D. Per the germline V gene, CDR1 is LGHDT and CDR2 is YNNKEL (reference sequence). The CDR3 is 15 amino acids. Trimming cost V 2 bases and J 4 bases, with 12 bases left between them. The CDR3, as DNA: TGTGCCAGCAGCCAATACCCGGGTGGAGGAAACACCATATATTTT. Its translation is CASSQYPGGGNTIYF.

This clone showed up just once. The J gene is TRBJ2-2, the V gene TRBV6-2 or TRBV6-3; D is perhaps TRBD1 (6 bases). The CDR3 contains 15 residues. CDR1 and CDR2 (germline): MNHEY, SVGEGT. V gave up 5 bases and J gave up 2 bases, with 12 bases separating them. Here the CDR3 reads CASSASGHNTGELFF. The DNA of the CDR3 is TGTGCCAGCAGTGCCTCGGGACACAACACCGGGGAGCTGTTTTTT.

DNA for the CDR3: TGTGCCAGTAGTATCTCCGGACAGATTTATGGCTACACCTTC. This gives the protein CASSISGQIYGYTF. This chain links TRBV19 with TRBJ1-2; D is perhaps TRBD1 (6 bases). CDR1 is LNHDA, CDR2 SQIVND, per germline (reference sequence). Trimming took 3 bases from V and 5 from J, leaving 13 bases between them. The CDR3 runs 14 residues. Using reference TRBV19 and TRBJ1-2 for the parts outside the CDR3, the full variable domain is DGGITQSPKYLFRKEGQNVTLSCEQNLNHDAMYWYRQDPGQGLRLIYYSQIVNDFQKGDIAEGYSVSREKKESFPLTVTSAQKNPTAFYLCASSISGQIYGYTFGSGTRLTVV.

The chain recombines TRBV6-5 with TRBJ2-7, with 9 bases matching TRBD1. Trimming cost V 3 bases and J 1 base; bases outside gene matches: 4. There are 15 residues in the CDR3. CDR1 and CDR2 (germline): MNHEY, SVGAGI. Here the CDR3 DNA reads TGTGCCAGCAGTTATGCCGGGACAGGGTCCTACGAGCAGTACTTC. Protein product: CASSYAGTGSYEQYF.

The chain recombines TRBV4-1 with TRBJ1-3; tentative D call: TRBD1 (5 bases). CDR3 size: 17 residues. Trimming left V 1 base short and J 0 bases short, with 13 bases between. Germline CDR1 reads MGHRA; CDR2 reads YSYEKL. CDR3 nucleotide sequence: TGCGCCAGCAGCCAAGTTGGGGCCCAGGGCTCTGGAAACACCATATATTTT. Encoded protein: CASSQVGAQGSGNTIYF.

The chain couples TRBV3-1 (or the pseudogene TRBV3-2) to TRBJ1-1; possible D gene TRBD1, 5 bases. This CDR3 has 11 residues. Looked up from germline, CDR1 is LGHDT and CDR2 is YNNKEL (reference sequence). V lost 10 bases, J lost 1 base, and 7 bases lay in between. The CDR3 bases are TGTGCCATACAGGAGAACACTGAAGCTTTCTTT. Protein: CAIQENTEAFF.

The V call is TRBV7-8, the J call TRBJ2-2; D gene ambiguous. The CDR3 runs 13 residues. CDR1 SGHVS and CDR2 FQNEAQ come from the germline V gene. V lost 5 bases, J lost 6 bases, and 10 bases lay in between. The CDR3 DNA is TGTGCCAGCAGCGTGTTAGTCCCCGGGGAGCTGTTTTTT. Translated: CASSVLVPGELFF.

This chain links TRBV4-1 with TRBJ1-4; TRBD1 agrees at 8 bases. J gave up 7 bases and V 0 bases, and 4 bases lay outside the gene matches. The CDR3 is made up of 15 amino acids. Germline CDR1 MGHRA, CDR2 YSYEKL. CDR3 coding DNA: TGCGCCAGCAGCCAAGAACAGGGGGTTGGTGAAAAACTGTTTTTT. Amino acids: CASSQEQGVGEKLFF.

The gene calls are TRBV28 and TRBJ2-2, with D possibly matching TRBD2 (6 bases). CDR1 and CDR2 from the germline V gene are MDHEN and SYDVKM. There are 14 residues in the CDR3. Between the trimmed V and J ends, which lost 5 bases and 5 bases, there was a span of 12 bases. The CDR3 region has the DNA TGTGCCAGCAGTCTCCAGACTAGTACCGGGGAGCTGTTTTTT. This codes for CASSLQTSTGELFF.

In its sample, this clone was seen a few times. CDR3 nucleotides: TGTGCCAGCAGATTCCCGGGAGATACGCAGTATTTT. This translates into CASRFPGDTQYF. The rearrangement uses TRBV12-3 or TRBV12-4 and TRBJ2-3; D gene uncertain. Trimming left V 6 bases short and J 5 bases short, with 9 bases between. This CDR3 has 12 residues.

V is TRBV7-6 and J is TRBJ2-3, with 9 positions matching TRBD2. The CDR3 runs 15 residues. Germline assignment: CDR1 SGHVS and CDR2 FNYEAQ. V shed 6 bases and J 1 base; nucleotides not matched to a gene: 5. The CDR3 loop reads CASRAIAGGTDTQYF. CDR3 bases: TGTGCCAGCAGGGCCATAGCGGGAGGCACAGATACGCAGTATTTT.

This sequence joins TRBV5-6 and TRBJ2-7; possible D gene TRBD2, 5 bases. Per the germline V gene, CDR1 is SGHDT and CDR2 is YYEEEE. The CDR3 length is 14 residues. The V and J ends lost 7 bases and 3 bases respectively, with 17 bases between them. The CDR3 sequence is CASQRLEDVYEQYF. CDR3 in DNA: TGTGCCAGCCAAAGGTTGGAGGACGTCTACGAGCAGTACTTC.

This rearrangement joins TRBV6-1 to TRBJ2-7, with 7 bases lining up with TRBD1. CDR1 and CDR2 from the germline V gene are MNHNS and SASEGT. This CDR3 is 14 amino acids long. Unmatched junction bases numbered 3, after V lost 0 bases and J lost 4 bases. The CDR3 region has the DNA TGTGCCAGCAGTGAAGCGGGACAGTTTTACGAGCAGTACTTC. Protein: CASSEAGQFYEQYF.

This clone was seen once. The chain carries TRBV15 and TRBJ2-7; 8 bases agree with TRBD2. CDR1 LNHNV and CDR2 YYDKDF come from the germline V gene (reference sequence). V shed 4 bases, J shed 0 bases, and the junction held 8 bases outside the gene matches. The CDR3 has 16 amino acids. The CDR3 bases are TGTGCCACCAGCACGGGGCGGGGGGTAAACTCCTACGAGCAGTACTTC. Its protein product is CATSTGRGVNSYEQYF.